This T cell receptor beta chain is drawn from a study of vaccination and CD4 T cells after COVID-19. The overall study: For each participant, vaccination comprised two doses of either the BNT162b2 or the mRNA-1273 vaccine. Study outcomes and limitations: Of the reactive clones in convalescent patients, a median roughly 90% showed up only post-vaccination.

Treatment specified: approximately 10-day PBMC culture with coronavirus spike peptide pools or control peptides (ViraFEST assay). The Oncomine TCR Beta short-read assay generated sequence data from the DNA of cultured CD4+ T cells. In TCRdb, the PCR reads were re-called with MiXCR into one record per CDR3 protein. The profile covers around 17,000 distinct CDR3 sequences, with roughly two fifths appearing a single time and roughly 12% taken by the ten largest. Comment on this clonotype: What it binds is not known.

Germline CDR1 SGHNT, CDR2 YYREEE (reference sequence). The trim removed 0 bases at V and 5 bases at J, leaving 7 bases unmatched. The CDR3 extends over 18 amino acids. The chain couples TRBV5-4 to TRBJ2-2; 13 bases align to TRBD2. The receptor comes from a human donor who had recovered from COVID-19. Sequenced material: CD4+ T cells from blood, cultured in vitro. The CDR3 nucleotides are TGTGCCAGCAGCTTGGGACTAGCGGGAGGTTCTGGGACCGGGGAGCTGTTTTTT. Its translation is CASSLGLAGGSGTGELFF. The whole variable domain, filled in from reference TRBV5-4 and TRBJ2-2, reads ETGVTQSPTHLIKTRGQQVTLRCSSQSGHNTVSWYQQALGQGPQFIFQYYREEENGRGNFPPRFSGLQFPNYSSELNVNALELDDSALYLCASSLGLAGGSGTGELFFGEGSRLTVL.